The clone carrying this T cell receptor (beta chain) was found many times. Its matching antigen is unknown. This specimen comes from a study of Graves' ophthalmopathy and Graves' hyperthyroidism. The wider study: Peripheral blood sampling occurred at initial diagnosis, before any treatment.

For repertoire sequencing, the TCR beta CDR3 regions were amplified from RNA transcripts. Second-round multiplex PCR came after a first-round RT-PCR that employed HTBI primers. Each CDR3 protein is one row after TCRdb ran MiXCR on the multiplex PCR reads. The data hold around 400,000 distinct CDR3 sequences, with around 19% observed a single time. Study observations and caveats: Ophthalmopathy progression cases were predicted by the model with approximately 71% sensitivity and 72.22% specificity.

CDR3 length: 10 amino acids. With 4 bases removed from V and 6 bases from J, the gap between germline ends came to 7 bases. CDR1 is SQVTM, CDR2 ANQGSEA, per germline. Fresh peripheral blood, about 10 ml, was the PBMC source. Sequencing was done on a sample of peripheral blood. The chain employs TRBV29-1 and TRBJ2-7; no clear D. The sequence was collected from a young woman with Graves' ophthalmopathy. This chain's CDR3 is CSVVLGEQYF. CDR3 bases: TGCAGCGTTGTCCTCGGCGAGCAGTACTTC.